A single sample is the source of the 14 T cell receptor beta chains below, sequenced in a study of blood T cell repertoires in COVID-19. The assay was immunoSEQ multiplex PCR, and TCRdb's table has in-frame clones only and misses some. The data show 150,000 to 200,000 clones, about 86% seen once. The source material was peripheral blood. All receptors come from a man aged 45-65 years with active or convalescent COVID-19.

This clone has a single count. V gene TRBV6-5 combines with J gene TRBJ1-6; 9 nucleotides agree with TRBD1. The CDR3 length is 15 residues. Germline CDR1 is MNHEY and CDR2 is SVGAGI. Trimming at V came to 6 bases and at J to 6 bases, leaving 6 bases not matched to a gene. The CDR3 DNA reads as TGTGCCAGCAGAGCCGGGACAGGGCTTAATTCACCCCTCCACTTT. It is translated as CASRAGTGLNSPLHF.

This clone was counted only a few times. The chain couples TRBV3-1 (or the pseudogene TRBV3-2) to TRBJ1-1, with a possible D match to TRBD1 (5 bases). The V and J ends lost 1 base and 1 base respectively, with 7 bases between them. In germline, CDR1 is LGHDT, CDR2 YNNKEL (reference sequence). CDR3 size: 14 residues. The CDR3 region has the DNA TGTGCCAGCAGCCAAGGGCAGGGGAACACTGAAGCTTTCTTT. This gives the protein CASSQGQGNTEAFF.

The rearrangement joins TRBV7-2 to TRBJ1-4; no firm D call. Germline loops: CDR1 SGHTA, CDR2 FQGNSA. The CDR3 is 13 amino acids. The V and J ends lost 2 bases and 7 bases respectively, with 8 bases between them. The CDR3, as DNA: TGTGCCAGCAGCTTAAAGAGAGGTGAAAAACTGTTTTTT. Translation gives CASSLKRGEKLFF.

This chain connects TRBV28 to TRBJ2-3, with 8 nucleotides matching TRBD2. This CDR3 comprises 17 residues. In germline, CDR1 is MDHEN, CDR2 SYDVKM. The trim removed 2 bases at V and 4 bases at J, leaving 11 bases unmatched. CDR3 sequence: CASSLGGVGLGSDTQYF. The CDR3 region has the DNA TGTGCCAGCAGTTTAGGAGGAGTGGGACTAGGTTCAGATACGCAGTATTTT. The variable domain in full, with the rest retrieved from reference TRBV28 and TRBJ2-3, is DVKVTQSSRYLVKRTGEKVFLECVQDMDHENMFWYRQDPGLGLRLIYFSYDVKMKEKGDIPEGYSVSREKKERFSLILESASTNQTSMYLCASSLGGVGLGSDTQYFGPGTRLTVL.

This clone came up once. This chain connects TRBV6-6 to TRBJ1-6; 9 nucleotides line up with TRBD1. The V and J ends lost 7 bases and 10 bases, in that order; junction bases with no gene match: 11. In germline, CDR1 is MNHNY, CDR2 SVGAGI (reference sequence). The CDR3 extends over 15 amino acids. For the CDR3, the DNA is TGTGCCAGCATCAGAGGGGGGACAGGGCAATCACCCCTCCACTTT. The encoded protein is CASIRGGTGQSPLHF.

This clone has more than one count but fewer than ten. The CDR3 DNA follows: TGTGCCAGCAGCTCCGGGGTAGGGAAAAACACCGGGGAGCTGTTTTTT. This codes for CASSSGVGKNTGELFF. This chain uses TRBV5-4 with TRBJ2-2; D is perhaps TRBD2 (5 bases). V shed 3 bases and J shed 2 bases, with 14 bases lying between them. This CDR3 comprises 16 residues. The germline V gene has CDR1 SGHNT and CDR2 YYREEE (reference sequence). The full variable domain, its missing parts supplied by reference TRBV5-4 and TRBJ2-2, is ETGVTQSPTHLIKTRGQQVTLRCSSQSGHNTVSWYQQALGQGPQFIFQYYREEENGRGNFPPRFSGLQFPNYSSELNVNALELDDSALYLCASSSGVGKNTGELFFGEGSRLTVL.

The chain uses TRBV19 and TRBJ2-7; D is uncertain. V lost 5 bases to trimming and J lost 7 bases, with 18 bases between them. Germline V CDR1 and CDR2: LNHDA, SQIVND (reference sequence). The CDR3 loop spans 14 amino acids. The CDR3 is CASSGLSFSGEQYF. DNA for the CDR3: TGTGCCAGTAGTGGTCTCAGCTTCTCGGGTGAGCAGTACTTC.

V and J are TRBV6-5 and TRBJ2-1, with D perhaps matching TRBD1 (5 bases). Trimming removed 8 bases from V and 4 bases from J, with 15 bases in between. This CDR3 spans 14 amino acids. Germline V CDR1 and CDR2: MNHEY, SVGAGI. CDR3 loop: CASLDRDSYNEQFF. The CDR3 bases are TGTGCCAGCCTCGACAGAGACTCTTACAATGAGCAGTTCTTC.

This clone was recorded once. The chain employs TRBV11-1 and TRBJ1-1; 9 bases map to TRBD1. The CDR3 contains 15 residues. Per germline, CDR1 SGHAT and CDR2 FQDESV (reference sequence). Losses at the gene ends were 1 base for V and 6 bases for J; bases not matched to a gene: 6. The CDR3 loop is CASSLEWTGVSEAFF. The CDR3 region has the DNA TGTGCCAGCAGCTTAGAGTGGACAGGGGTATCTGAAGCTTTCTTT.

This clone was seen only a few times. V gene TRBV4-2 combines with J gene TRBJ1-2; TRBD1 aligns across 7 bases. After removal of 5 bases from V and 8 bases from J, the junction contained 17 bases not matched to a gene. CDR3 length: 16 amino acids. The germline CDR1 and CDR2 sequences are LGHNA and YNFKEQ. The CDR3 coding sequence is TGTGCCAGCAGCTCCCAAGAAGGACAGGTCGAAAGAGGCTACACCTTC. Its translation: CASSSQEGQVERGYTF.

This chain joins TRBV9 and TRBJ2-5; D gene ambiguous. The V end was cut by 4 bases, the J end by 2 bases, with 12 bases between. This CDR3 has 14 residues. In germline, CDR1 is SGDLS, CDR2 YYNGEE. This CDR3 is CASSPVVWQETQYF. CDR3 coding DNA: TGTGCCAGCAGCCCAGTCGTGTGGCAAGAGACCCAGTACTTC.

This clone was detected only a few times. The chain links TRBV3-1 (or the pseudogene TRBV3-2) to TRBJ1-4; D is ambiguous. Germline CDR1 reads LGHDT; CDR2 reads YNNKEL (reference sequence). The CDR3 sequence is 18 residues long. Trimming left V 1 base short and J 0 bases short, with 15 bases between. This chain's CDR3 is CASSQVRFVEPTNEKLFF. In nucleotides, the CDR3 is TGTGCCAGCAGCCAAGTGAGGTTTGTGGAACCAACTAATGAAAAACTGTTTTTT.

This clone was observed a few times. This chain joins TRBV9 and TRBJ1-1; TRBD1 might be the D (5 bases). CDR3 length: 15 residues. Per germline, CDR1 SGDLS and CDR2 YYNGEE. Deletions cut 4 bases from V and 2 bases from J, with 15 bases between. CDR3 nucleotides: TGTGCCAGCAGCCCAACGGGGGGGTCCAACACTGAAGCTTTCTTT. Protein: CASSPTGGSNTEAFF.

CDR3 in amino acids: CSASSWQINQPQHF. CDR3 nucleotide sequence: TGCAGTGCTAGTTCTTGGCAAATCAATCAGCCCCAGCATTTT. The rearrangement uses TRBV20-1 and TRBJ1-5; D remains unclear. Per germline, CDR1 DFQATT and CDR2 SNEGSKA (reference sequence). V was trimmed by 3 bases and J by 3 bases, leaving 12 bases between them. The CDR3 runs to 14 residues.